These T cell receptor beta chains were read from a single sample in a study of T cell responses to AZD1222 COVID-19 vaccine. Using immunoSEQ multiplex PCR, the repertoire was profiled, and TCRdb retains in-frame clones only, with some absent. The data show around 140,000 clones, roughly 90% seen once. The input for sequencing was peripheral blood, taken on day 0 of AZD1222 vaccination. The receptors here all came from an adult in good health. Both conserved end residues are part of each CDR3. The order of the fields is J gene, clone size, V gene, D gene, CDR3 DNA, CDR3 protein. A D gene is named only where the DNA matches it firmly. Expanded clones get a size class; other rows say once, few or many, or leave the size out.

TRBJ1-5	few	TRBV24-1	NA	TGTGCGACCGAGGGCAGCAATCAGCCCCAGCATTTT	CATEGSNQPQHF
TRBJ2-5	NA	TRBV7-9	NA	TGTGCCAGCAGCTTAGCGCTAGCCCCGGAGGATACCCAGTACTTC	CASSLALAPEDTQYF
TRBJ1-3	NA	TRBV18	NA	TGTGCCAGCTCACCACGGGACTGGGAAGGACGAAACACCATATATTTT	CASSPRDWEGRNTIYF
TRBJ2-5	NA	TRBV7-2	TRBD1	TGTGCCAGCAGCCCAAGGACAGGGAAGGGTGAGACCCAGTACTTC	CASSPRTGKGETQYF
TRBJ2-5	NA	TRBV11-2	NA	TGTGCCAGCAGCTTAGGGACTAACGAAGAGACCCAGTACTTC	CASSLGTNEETQYF
TRBJ1-2	NA	TRBV3-1/TRBV3-2	NA	TGTGCCAGCAGCCCCGAAGCGACCTACGGCTACACCTTC	CASSPEATYGYTF
TRBJ1-2	NA	TRBV7-2	NA	TGTGCCAGCAGCTCGTTTTCTGACTACACCTTC	CASSSFSDYTF
TRBJ1-1	NA	TRBV7-8	NA	TGTGCCAGCAGCTTATCCGGGAACACTGAAGCTTTCTTT	CASSLSGNTEAFF
TRBJ1-3	NA	TRBV6-5	NA	TGTGCCAGCTATGGGTTGGGACATTCTATAAACACCATATATTTT	CASYGLGHSINTIYF
TRBJ1-3	NA	TRBV23-1	NA	TGCGCCAGCAGTCAATCGGTTAAGAGCGGAAACACCATATATTTT	CASSQSVKSGNTIYF
TRBJ1-6	NA	TRBV18	NA	TGTGCCAGCTCACCCTCCCCCGGGGGCCGTTCACCCCTCCACTTT	CASSPSPGGRSPLHF
TRBJ1-2	once	TRBV7-9	NA	TGTGCCAGCAGCCCCCGGACGGACCTATTTTATGGCTACACCTTC	CASSPRTDLFYGYTF
TRBJ2-7	NA	TRBV15	TRBD1	TGTGCCACCAGCAGAGGGACAGGGGGTTCCCACGAGCAGTACTTC	CATSRGTGGSHEQYF
TRBJ2-1	NA	TRBV5-4	TRBD2	TGTGCCAGCAGCACCGGGGGGAGCTCCTACAATGAGCAGTTCTTC	CASSTGGSSYNEQFF
TRBJ2-7	NA	TRBV7-9	TRBD2	TGTGCCAGCAGCCTAAGCGGGGGGCCGAATCTCTACGAGCAGTACTTC	CASSLSGGPNLYEQYF
TRBJ1-2	NA	TRBV25-1	TRBD1	TGTGCCAGCAGCTTAGGGGGCATAGACTATGGCTACACCTTC	CASSLGGIDYGYTF
TRBJ2-2	NA	TRBV29-1	NA	TGCAGCGTTGAGTCTGGGGAACGTGGCACCGGGGAGCTGTTTTTT	CSVESGERGTGELFF
TRBJ2-1	once	TRBV30	NA	TGTGCCGGGGGGACCTACAATGAGCAGTTCTTC	CAGGTYNEQFF
TRBJ2-3	NA	TRBV7-2	NA	TGTGCCAGCAGCTTAGGGGGGGCCCAGGATACGCAGTATTTT	CASSLGGAQDTQYF
TRBJ2-5	NA	TRBV11-2	NA	TGTGCCAGCAGCTCGGGCACCCAAGAGACCCAGTACTTC	CASSSGTQETQYF
TRBJ1-5	NA	TRBV15	NA	TGTGCCACCAGCCAAAGGGGGGACCATCAGCCCCAGCATTTT	CATSQRGDHQPQHF
TRBJ2-2	NA	TRBV29-1	TRBD1	TGCAGCGTCGCCGGACAGGGCCCCGGGGAGCTGTTTTTT	CSVAGQGPGELFF
TRBJ2-1	NA	TRBV29-1	NA	TGCAGCGTTGGAGTCAGCTCCTACAATGAGCAGTTCTTC	CSVGVSSYNEQFF
TRBJ2-2	NA	TRBV2	TRBD2	TGTGCCGCCATGGGGAGCGGGGGGGCCACCGGGGAGCTGTTTTTT	CAAMGSGGATGELFF
TRBJ1-1	NA	TRBV7-2	TRBD1	TGTGCCAGCAGCCCCAGGACAGGGGAGGGGGTCGGAGCTTTCTTT	CASSPRTGEGVGAFF
TRBJ1-4	NA	TRBV12-5	NA	TGTGCTAGTGGTTCGGGGCCCCGGGAAAAACTGTTTTTT	CASGSGPREKLFF
TRBJ1-4	NA	TRBV30	NA	TGTGCCTTCGGGACCGGGACGTTGGCAACTAATGAAAAACTGTTTTTT	CAFGTGTLATNEKLFF
TRBJ2-7	once	TRBV12-3/TRBV12-4	TRBD1	TGTGCCAGCAGGATGACAGGGGGGTACGAGCAGTACTTC	CASRMTGGYEQYF
TRBJ1-5	NA	TRBV5-5	NA	TGTGCCAGCAGCCTCAGGGGCAGCAATCAGCCCCAGCATTTT	CASSLRGSNQPQHF
TRBJ2-1	NA	TRBV12-5	NA	NA	CASGLVAGGIGFF
TRBJ1-5	NA	TRBV12-3/TRBV12-4	NA	TGTGCCAGCTCTAGACAGGACCAGCCCCAGCATTTT	CASSRQDQPQHF
TRBJ2-5	NA	TRBV12-3/TRBV12-4	NA	TGTGCCAGCAGCCGGGGCGTGGAGACCCAGTACTTC	CASSRGVETQYF
TRBJ1-2	NA	TRBV12-3/TRBV12-4	NA	TGTGCCAGCAGTTTAGCGCAAAGAGGTGGCTACACCTTC	CASSLAQRGGYTF
TRBJ1-1	NA	TRBV4-2	NA	TGTGCCAGCAGCCAAGATTTTAGGAACACTGAAGCTTTCTTT	CASSQDFRNTEAFF
TRBJ2-3	NA	TRBV5-6	TRBD2	TGTGCCAGCAGCTTGGGACTAGCGGTTCTGGATACGCAGTATTTT	CASSLGLAVLDTQYF
TRBJ1-5	NA	TRBV4-3	TRBD1	TGCGCCAGCAGCCAAGATCTTGGGGGACAGGGGGCTGCCAATCAGCCCCAGCATTTT	CASSQDLGGQGAANQPQHF
TRBJ1-2	NA	TRBV7-2	TRBD1	TGTGCCAGCAGCGAGAGGACAGGGGGCGATGGCTACACCTTC	CASSERTGGDGYTF
TRBJ1-1	NA	TRBV5-1	TRBD1	TGCGCCAGCAGCTTGGCCGGGACAGAGAACACTGAAGCTTTCTTT	CASSLAGTENTEAFF
TRBJ2-3	NA	TRBV9	NA	TGTGCCAGCAGCGCGGGCATCACAGATACGCAGTATTTT	CASSAGITDTQYF
TRBJ1-1	NA	TRBV30	NA	TGTGCCTGGAGTATGGGGCAGAACACTGAAGCTTTCTTT	CAWSMGQNTEAFF
TRBJ2-7	NA	TRBV18	TRBD1	TGTGCCAGCTGTCGGACAGGGGTGGCTGAGGAGCAGTACTTC	CASCRTGVAEEQYF
TRBJ2-3	NA	TRBV3-1/TRBV3-2	NA	TGTGCCAGCAGCCAAGATACCAGCCTATTTACAGATACGCAGTATTTT	CASSQDTSLFTDTQYF
TRBJ1-2	few	TRBV18	NA	TGTGCCAGCTCACCACAGGACACCGACTATGGCTACACCTTC	CASSPQDTDYGYTF
TRBJ2-1	NA	TRBV3-1/TRBV3-2	NA	TGTGCCAGCAGCCTCTCGACAGGACGTTCGAATGAGCAGTTCTTC	CASSLSTGRSNEQFF
TRBJ1-5	NA	TRBV15	NA	TGTGCCACCAGCAGAGATCAGGCAGGGAATCAGCCCCAGCATTTT	CATSRDQAGNQPQHF
TRBJ2-1	NA	TRBV7-2	NA	TGTGCCAGCAGCTCGTACAGTGAGGGGGACGGGCAGTTCTTC	CASSSYSEGDGQFF
TRBJ2-3	NA	TRBV7-2	NA	TGTGCCAGCAGCTTAGCGCTACGGGATACGCAGTATTTT	CASSLALRDTQYF
TRBJ2-7	NA	TRBV6-1	NA	TGTGCCAGCAGTGAAGCCCTGGGACAATTGAGCTCCTACGAGCAGTACTTC	CASSEALGQLSSYEQYF
TRBJ1-1	NA	TRBV19	NA	TGTGCCAGTAGTATACGAAACACTGAAGCTTTCTTT	CASSIRNTEAFF
TRBJ1-2	NA	TRBV30	NA	TGTGCCTGGAGTGGAGGGGCCCTCTATGGCTACACCTTC	CAWSGGALYGYTF
TRBJ2-5	NA	TRBV6-5	NA	TGTGCCAGCAAGGAACAGCTCTCGACACAAGAGACCCAGTACTTC	CASKEQLSTQETQYF
TRBJ1-2	once	TRBV27	TRBD1	TGTGCCAGCTGTAAGACAGGGGGCTCCTATGGCTACACCTTC	CASCKTGGSYGYTF
TRBJ1-5	NA	TRBV27	TRBD1	TGTGCCAGCAGCCTCGGACAGGGACAGCCCCAGCATTTT	CASSLGQGQPQHF
TRBJ1-5	NA	TRBV2	NA	TGTGCCAGCACGGGGGGGCTGTCTCAGCCCCAGCATTTT	CASTGGLSQPQHF
TRBJ2-4	once	TRBV27	NA	TGTGCCAGCAGTTTATCAGCAGGGATGATAAACATTCAGTACTTC	CASSLSAGMINIQYF
TRBJ1-4	NA	TRBV4-1	NA	TGCGCCAGCAGCCAAGCCCCAGAGCACCTTACAACTAATGAAAAACTGTTTTTT	CASSQAPEHLTTNEKLFF
TRBJ1-1	NA	TRBV5-1	NA	TGCGCCAGCAGACCTTTAGGAGGAGACGACACTGAAGCTTTCTTT	CASRPLGGDDTEAFF